The present TCR beta chain was sequenced within a study of vaccination effects on CD4 cells after COVID-19. Whole-study context: Post-vaccine sampling occurred a median 72 days after the second dose. General study findings and limits: Vaccine- and infection-induced clones showed marked clonal contraction late following vaccination. Few convalescent patients were included, and no early post-infection timepoints were sampled.

The repertoire was sequenced with immunoSEQ multiplex PCR; TCRdb's copy has only in-frame clones and lacks some. The profile covers about 47,000 clones, with 55% to 75% appearing a single time and around 7% taken by the ten largest. This clone was counted a single time. Its antigen is unidentified. CD4+ T cell isolation took place after approximately 11 days of culture. Either the BNT162b2 or mRNA-1273 vaccine was given to participants in two doses. None of these healthy vaccinees had been infected with SARS-CoV-2 before vaccination. Germline V lookup: CDR1 SGDLS, CDR2 YYNGEE. This CDR3 region has 12 residues. Trimming took off 0 bases at V and 5 bases at J, with 5 bases between the two ends.

This receptor was identified in a human donor who received a COVID-19 vaccine. This sample comprised CD4+ T cells from PBMCs cultured without peptide, obtained after COVID-19 vaccination. The chain employs TRBV9 and TRBJ2-5; D is ambiguous. The DNA of the CDR3 is TGTGCCAGCAGCGTAGGGGCCGAGACCCAGTACTTC. It specifies CASSVGAETQYF.